This T cell receptor (beta chain) was captured in a study of blood T cell repertoires in COVID-19. On the study more broadly: From T cells, B-cell-depleted T cells, or PBMCs came the material, which was cDNA or gDNA.

In the original workflow: Estimation of nucleated cell counts relied on the amplification of reference gene primers. Sequencing used immunoSEQ multiplex PCR; TCRdb keeps in-frame clones, though not all of them. The V and J calls and clone size were taken over from that table, and D and trimming were inferred from the DNA. The sample includes a few hundred thousand clones, approximately 86% of them seen just once. The CDR3 length is 15 residues. Per germline, CDR1 SGDLS and CDR2 YYNGEE. J gave up 3 bases and V 4 bases, and 6 bases lay outside the gene matches. This clonotype was obtained from a man between 18 and 29 years old with active or convalescent COVID-19. V is TRBV9 and J is TRBJ1-1; TRBD1 agrees at 10 bases. Input material: peripheral blood. The CDR3 sequence is CASSPPGQGHTEAFF. The CDR3, as DNA: TGTGCCAGCAGCCCCCCGGGACAGGGGCACACTGAAGCTTTCTTT. Combining the CDR3 with reference TRBV9 and TRBJ1-1 gives the whole variable domain DSGVTQTPKHLITATGQRVTLRCSPRSGDLSVYWYQQSLDQGLQFLIQYYNGEERAKGNILERFSAQQFPDLHSELNLSSLELGDSALYFCASSPPGQGHTEAFFGQGTRLTVV.